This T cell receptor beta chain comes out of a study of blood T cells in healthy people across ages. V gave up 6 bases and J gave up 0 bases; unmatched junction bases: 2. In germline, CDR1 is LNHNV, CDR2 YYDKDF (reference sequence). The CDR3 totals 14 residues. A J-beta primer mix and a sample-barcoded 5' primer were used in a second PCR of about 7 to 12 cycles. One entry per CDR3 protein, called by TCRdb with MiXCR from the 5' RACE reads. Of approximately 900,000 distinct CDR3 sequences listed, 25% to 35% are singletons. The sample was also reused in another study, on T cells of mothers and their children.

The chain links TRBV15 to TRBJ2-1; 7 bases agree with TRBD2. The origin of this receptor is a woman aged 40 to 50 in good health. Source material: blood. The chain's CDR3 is CATRRGSSYNEQFF. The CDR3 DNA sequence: TGTGCCACCAGGCGCGGGAGCTCCTACAATGAGCAGTTCTTC.